This T cell receptor (beta chain) originates from a study of CD8+ T cells in alopecia areata. Looking at the study overall: Tofacitinib therapy took 6 to 18 months; 6 months off drug came after.

Notes on the study in general: Sequencing of scalp tissue also captures the resident alphabeta T cells of normal skin.

The treatment is: oral pan-JAK inhibitor, 5-10 mg twice daily. Comment on this clone: The target antigen is unknown.

V was trimmed by 4 bases and J by 3 bases, leaving 13 bases between them. Germline V gives CDR1 SQVTM, CDR2 ANQGSEA. CDR3 size: 14 residues. cDNA serving as the sequencing template came from extracted, reverse transcribed RNA. Measured with immunoSEQ multiplex PCR; TCRdb has only the in-frame clones, and not every one. The table shows more than 95,000 clones, with roughly 58% occurring only once. This clonotype was obtained from a human donor with alopecia areata. This specimen was CD8+ T cells sorted from blood, taken at week 4, from a patient treated with tofacitinib. The V call is TRBV29-1, the J call TRBJ2-1, with unresolved D. The CDR3 region is CSVVLQSFYNEQFF. The CDR3 nucleotides are TGCAGCGTTGTGCTACAGTCTTTCTACAATGAGCAGTTCTTC.